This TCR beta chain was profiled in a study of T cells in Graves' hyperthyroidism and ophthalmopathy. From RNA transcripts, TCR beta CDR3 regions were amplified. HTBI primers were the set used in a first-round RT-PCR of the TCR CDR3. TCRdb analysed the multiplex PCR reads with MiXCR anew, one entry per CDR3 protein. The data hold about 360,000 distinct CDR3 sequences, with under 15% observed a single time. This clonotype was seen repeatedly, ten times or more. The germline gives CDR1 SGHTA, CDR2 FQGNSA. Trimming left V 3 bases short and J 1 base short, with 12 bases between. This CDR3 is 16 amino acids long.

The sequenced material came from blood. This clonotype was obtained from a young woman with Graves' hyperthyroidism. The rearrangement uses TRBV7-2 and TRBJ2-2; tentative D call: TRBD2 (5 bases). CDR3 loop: CASSFSFAGNTGELFF. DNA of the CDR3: TGTGCCAGCAGCTTTTCGTTTGCGGGGAACACCGGGGAGCTGTTTTTT.